This T cell receptor beta chain was documented in a study of neoadjuvant anti-PD-1 for oral cavity cancer. General study points: Only a few patients per response group were TCR-analyzed; validation needed.

Points on this clone: Its antigen is not known.

TCRdb's copy holds only in-frame clones and misses some; the assay was immunoSEQ multiplex PCR. The table lists thousands of clones, roughly three fifths of them singletons. CDR3 length equals 15 residues. Germline V lookup: CDR1 KGHSH, CDR2 LQKENI. Trimming shortened V by 2 bases and J by 1 base, and 12 bases separated the two germline ends. Stage II-IVA oral cavity squamous cell carcinoma was new and untreated by systemic or radiation therapy. The patients had HPV-negative, locally advanced oral cavity squamous cell carcinoma. Sample: tumor tissue, taken before nivolumab (anti-PD-1) treatment. The receptor comes from a person between 40 and 85 years old with oral cavity squamous cell carcinoma. The chain has TRBV18 and TRBJ2-7, with D possibly matching TRBD1 (6 bases). The CDR3 is CASSPRDKISYEQYF. As DNA, the CDR3 is TGTGCCAGCTCACCAAGGGACAAGATTTCCTACGAGCAGTACTTC.